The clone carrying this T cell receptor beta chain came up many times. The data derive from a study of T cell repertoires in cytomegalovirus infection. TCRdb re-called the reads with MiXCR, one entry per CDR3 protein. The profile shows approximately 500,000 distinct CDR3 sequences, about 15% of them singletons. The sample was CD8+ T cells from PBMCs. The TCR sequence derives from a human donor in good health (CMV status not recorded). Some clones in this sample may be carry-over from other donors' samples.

The CDR3, as DNA: TGTGCCAGCAGCTTATGGGGGCGGATTAGCGGGGTCGACGCGAACACCGGGGAGCTGTTTTTT. Its translation is CASSLWGRISGVDANTGELFF. V is TRBV7-3 and J is TRBJ2-2, with 8 bases lining up with TRBD2. The V gene end was trimmed by 2 bases and the J gene end by 0 bases; junction bases not matched to a gene: 17. The length of the CDR3 is 21 residues. Germline-derived CDR1 and CDR2 are SGHTA and FQGTGA.